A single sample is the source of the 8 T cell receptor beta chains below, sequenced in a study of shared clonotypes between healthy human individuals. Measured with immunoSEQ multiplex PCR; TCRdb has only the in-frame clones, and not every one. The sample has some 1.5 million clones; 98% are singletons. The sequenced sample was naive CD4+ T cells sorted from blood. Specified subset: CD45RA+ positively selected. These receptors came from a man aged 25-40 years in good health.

The CDR3 DNA is TGTGCCAGCTCAAGACAGCTCCTTGACTATGGCTACACCTTC. Translating gives CASSRQLLDYGYTF. The chain recombines TRBV18 with TRBJ1-2, with D maybe TRBD1 (5 bases). V shed 5 bases and J shed 3 bases, with 13 bases lying between them. There are 14 residues in the CDR3. Germline V lookup: CDR1 KGHSH, CDR2 LQKENI.

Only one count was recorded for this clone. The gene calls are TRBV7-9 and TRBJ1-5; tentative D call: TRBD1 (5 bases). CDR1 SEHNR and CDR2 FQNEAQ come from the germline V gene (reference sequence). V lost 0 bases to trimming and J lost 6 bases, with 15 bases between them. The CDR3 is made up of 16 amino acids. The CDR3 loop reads CASSLAVGGRSQPQHF. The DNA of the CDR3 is TGTGCCAGCAGCTTAGCTGTCGGGGGAAGGAGTCAGCCCCAGCATTTT.

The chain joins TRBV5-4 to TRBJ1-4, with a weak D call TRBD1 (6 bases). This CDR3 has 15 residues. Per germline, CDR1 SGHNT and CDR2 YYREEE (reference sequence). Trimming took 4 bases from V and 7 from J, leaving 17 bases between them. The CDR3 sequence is CASSQGSVRGEKLFF. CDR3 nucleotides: TGTGCCAGCAGCCAGGGGTCGGTACGGGGTGAAAAACTGTTTTTT. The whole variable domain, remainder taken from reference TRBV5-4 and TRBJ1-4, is ETGVTQSPTHLIKTRGQQVTLRCSSQSGHNTVSWYQQALGQGPQFIFQYYREEENGRGNFPPRFSGLQFPNYSSELNVNALELDDSALYLCASSQGSVRGEKLFFGSGTQLSVL.

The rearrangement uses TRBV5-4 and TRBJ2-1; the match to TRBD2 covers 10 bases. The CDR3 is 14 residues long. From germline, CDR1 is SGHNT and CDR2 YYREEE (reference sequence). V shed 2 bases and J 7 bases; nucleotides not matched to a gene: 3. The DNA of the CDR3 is TGTGCCAGCAGCTTCGAGCGGGAGGGGAATGAGCAGTTCTTC. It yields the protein CASSFEREGNEQFF.

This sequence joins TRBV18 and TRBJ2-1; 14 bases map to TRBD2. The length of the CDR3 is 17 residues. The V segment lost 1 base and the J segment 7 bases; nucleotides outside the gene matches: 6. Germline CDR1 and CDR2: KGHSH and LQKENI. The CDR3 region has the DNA TGTGCCAGCTCACCACAAGGACTAGCGGGAGGCGGGAATGAGCAGTTCTTC. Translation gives CASSPQGLAGGGNEQFF.

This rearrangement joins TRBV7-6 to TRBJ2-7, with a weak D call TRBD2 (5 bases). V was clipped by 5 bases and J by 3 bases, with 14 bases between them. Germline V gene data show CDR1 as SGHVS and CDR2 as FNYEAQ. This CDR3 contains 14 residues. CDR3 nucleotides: TGTGCCAGCAGCATGAGTCCGGGGTACTACGAGCAGTACTTC. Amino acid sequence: CASSMSPGYYEQYF.

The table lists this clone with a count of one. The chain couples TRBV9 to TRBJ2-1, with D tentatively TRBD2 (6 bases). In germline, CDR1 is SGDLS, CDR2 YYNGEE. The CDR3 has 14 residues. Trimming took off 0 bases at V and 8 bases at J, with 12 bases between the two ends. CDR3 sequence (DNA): TGTGCCAGCAGCGTAGTGGCGGGGCGGGATGAGCAGTTCTTC. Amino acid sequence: CASSVVAGRDEQFF.

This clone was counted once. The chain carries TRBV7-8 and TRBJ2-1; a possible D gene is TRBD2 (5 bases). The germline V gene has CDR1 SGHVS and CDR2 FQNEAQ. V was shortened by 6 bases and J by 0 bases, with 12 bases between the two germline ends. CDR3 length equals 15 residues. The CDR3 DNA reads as TGTGCCAGCAGTCAGTACACTAGCTCCTACAATGAGCAGTTCTTC. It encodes CASSQYTSSYNEQFF.